This T cell receptor beta chain was profiled in a study of cytotoxic CD8 clonotypes in ibrutinib-treated CLL. General observations from the study: Clonality climbed at ibrutinib response, then dropped toward baseline at progression. Public clonotypes, rarely seen, contracted or held steady on treatment.

A word on this clone: The antigen is unknown.

The protocol was immunoSEQ multiplex PCR, while the TCRdb copy is restricted to in-frame clones and leaves out a portion. This table has approximately 50,000 clones, 50% to 70% appearing once. The source material was PBMCs, sampled at disease progression, from a patient treated with ibrutinib. This clonotype originated in a human donor with chronic lymphocytic leukemia.

The CDR3 coding sequence is TGTGCCACCAGCAGCGACAAAGGACGGGATAATTCACCCCTCCACTTT. Translating gives CATSSDKGRDNSPLHF. The chain has TRBV15 and TRBJ1-6; no clear D gene. Germline V gives CDR1 LNHNV, CDR2 YYDKDF (reference sequence). This CDR3 has 16 amino acids. Trimming took off 3 bases at V and 5 bases at J, with 14 bases between the two ends.